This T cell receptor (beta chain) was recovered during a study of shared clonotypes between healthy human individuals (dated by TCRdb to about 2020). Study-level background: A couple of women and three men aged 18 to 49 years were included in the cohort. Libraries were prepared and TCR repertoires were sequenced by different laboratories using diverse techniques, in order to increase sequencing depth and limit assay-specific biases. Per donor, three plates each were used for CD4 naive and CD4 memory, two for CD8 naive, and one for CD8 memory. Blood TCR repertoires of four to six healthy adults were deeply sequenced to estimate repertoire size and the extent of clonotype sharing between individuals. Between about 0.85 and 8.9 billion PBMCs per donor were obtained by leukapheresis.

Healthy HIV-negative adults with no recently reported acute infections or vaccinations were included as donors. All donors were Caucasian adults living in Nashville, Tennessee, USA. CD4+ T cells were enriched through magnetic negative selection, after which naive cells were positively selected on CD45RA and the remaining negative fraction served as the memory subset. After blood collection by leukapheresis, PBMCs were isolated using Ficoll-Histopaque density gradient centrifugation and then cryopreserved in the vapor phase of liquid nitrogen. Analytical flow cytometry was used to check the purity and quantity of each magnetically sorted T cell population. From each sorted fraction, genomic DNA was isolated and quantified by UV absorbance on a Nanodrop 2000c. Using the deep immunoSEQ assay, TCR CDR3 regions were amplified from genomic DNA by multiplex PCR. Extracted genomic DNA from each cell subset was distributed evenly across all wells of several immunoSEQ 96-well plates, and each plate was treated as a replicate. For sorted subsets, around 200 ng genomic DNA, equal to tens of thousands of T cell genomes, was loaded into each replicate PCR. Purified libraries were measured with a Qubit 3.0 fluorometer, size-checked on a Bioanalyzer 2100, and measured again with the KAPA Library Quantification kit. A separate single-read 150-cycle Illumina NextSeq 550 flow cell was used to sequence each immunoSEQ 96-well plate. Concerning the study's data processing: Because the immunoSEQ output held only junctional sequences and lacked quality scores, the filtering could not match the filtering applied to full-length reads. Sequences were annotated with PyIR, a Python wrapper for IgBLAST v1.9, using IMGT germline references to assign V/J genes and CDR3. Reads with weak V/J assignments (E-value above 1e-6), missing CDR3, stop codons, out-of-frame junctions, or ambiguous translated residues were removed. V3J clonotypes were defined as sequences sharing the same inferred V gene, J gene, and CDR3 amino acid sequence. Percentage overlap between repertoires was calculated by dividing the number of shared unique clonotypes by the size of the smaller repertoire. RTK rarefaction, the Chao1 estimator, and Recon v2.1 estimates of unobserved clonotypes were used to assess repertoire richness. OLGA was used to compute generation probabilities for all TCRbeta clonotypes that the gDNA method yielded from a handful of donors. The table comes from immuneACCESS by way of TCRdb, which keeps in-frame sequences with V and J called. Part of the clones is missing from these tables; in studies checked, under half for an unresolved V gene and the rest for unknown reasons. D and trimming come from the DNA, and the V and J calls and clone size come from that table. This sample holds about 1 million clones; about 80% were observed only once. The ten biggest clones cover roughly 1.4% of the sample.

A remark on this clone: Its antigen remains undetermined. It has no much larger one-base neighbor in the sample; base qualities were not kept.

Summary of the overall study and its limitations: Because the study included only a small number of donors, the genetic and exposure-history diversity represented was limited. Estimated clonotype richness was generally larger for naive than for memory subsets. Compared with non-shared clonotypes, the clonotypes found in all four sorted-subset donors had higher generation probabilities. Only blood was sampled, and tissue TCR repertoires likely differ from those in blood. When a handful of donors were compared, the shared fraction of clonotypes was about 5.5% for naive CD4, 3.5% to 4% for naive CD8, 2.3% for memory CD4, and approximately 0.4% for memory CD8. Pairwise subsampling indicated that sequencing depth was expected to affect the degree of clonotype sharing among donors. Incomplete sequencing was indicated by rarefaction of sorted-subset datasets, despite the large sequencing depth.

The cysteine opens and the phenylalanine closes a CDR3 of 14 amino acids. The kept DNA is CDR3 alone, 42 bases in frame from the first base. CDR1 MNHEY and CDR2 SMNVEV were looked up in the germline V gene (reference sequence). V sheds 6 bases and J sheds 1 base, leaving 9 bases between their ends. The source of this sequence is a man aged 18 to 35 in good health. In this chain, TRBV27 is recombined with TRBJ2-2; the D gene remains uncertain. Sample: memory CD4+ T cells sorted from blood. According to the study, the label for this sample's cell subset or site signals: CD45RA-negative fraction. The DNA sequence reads TGTGCCAGCAGATCCGACGGGAACACCGGGGAGCTGTTTTTT. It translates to CASRSDGNTGELFF.